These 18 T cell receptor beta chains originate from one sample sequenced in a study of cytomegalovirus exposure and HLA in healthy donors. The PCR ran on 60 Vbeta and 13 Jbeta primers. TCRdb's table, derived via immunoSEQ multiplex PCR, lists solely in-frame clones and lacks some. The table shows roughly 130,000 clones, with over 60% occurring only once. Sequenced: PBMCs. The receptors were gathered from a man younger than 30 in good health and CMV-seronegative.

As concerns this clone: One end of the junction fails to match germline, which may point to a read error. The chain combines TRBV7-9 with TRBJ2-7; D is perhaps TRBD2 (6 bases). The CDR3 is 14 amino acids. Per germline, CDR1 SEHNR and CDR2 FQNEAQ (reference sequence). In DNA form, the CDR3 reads TGTTCCAGCATCCCTGCGGGGTCTGCCTACGAGCAGTACTTC. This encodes CSSIPAGSAYEQYF.

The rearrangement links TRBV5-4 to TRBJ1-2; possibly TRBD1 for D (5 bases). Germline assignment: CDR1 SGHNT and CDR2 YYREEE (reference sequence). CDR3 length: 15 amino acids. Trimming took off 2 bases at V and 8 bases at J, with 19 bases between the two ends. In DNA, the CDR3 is TGTGCCAGCAGCTTACCCCGCCAGGGATCTATGGGCTACACCTTC. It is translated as CASSLPRQGSMGYTF.

As DNA, the CDR3 is TGCGCCAGCAGCCAAGGATCGGGGGGGGCGAACACCGGGGAGCTGTTTTTT. This sequence encodes CASSQGSGGANTGELFF. The chain joins TRBV4-1 to TRBJ2-2; 8 nucleotides match TRBD2. J gave up 0 bases and V 1 base, and 4 bases lay outside the gene matches. Germline V gene lookup returns CDR1 MGHRA and CDR2 YSYEKL. The CDR3 extends over 17 amino acids.

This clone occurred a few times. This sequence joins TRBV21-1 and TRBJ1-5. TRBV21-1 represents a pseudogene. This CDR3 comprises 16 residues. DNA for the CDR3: TGTGCCAGCAGCAAAGCACCCCCCGAGGGCAATCAGCCCCAGCATTTT. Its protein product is CASSKAPPEGNQPQHF.

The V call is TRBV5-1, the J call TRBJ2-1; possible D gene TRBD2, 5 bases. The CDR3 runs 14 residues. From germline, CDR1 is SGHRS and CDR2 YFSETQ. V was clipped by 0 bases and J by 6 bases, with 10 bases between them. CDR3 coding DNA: TGCGCCAGCAGCTTGGGGTCAGCGGCCAATGAGCAGTTCTTC. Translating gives CASSLGSAANEQFF.

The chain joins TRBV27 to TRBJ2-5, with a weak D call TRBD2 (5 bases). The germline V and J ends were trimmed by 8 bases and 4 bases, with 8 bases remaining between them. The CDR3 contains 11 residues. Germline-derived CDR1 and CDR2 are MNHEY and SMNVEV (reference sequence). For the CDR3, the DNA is TGTGCCAGCGGCGAGGGAGAGACCCAGTACTTC. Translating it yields CASGEGETQYF.

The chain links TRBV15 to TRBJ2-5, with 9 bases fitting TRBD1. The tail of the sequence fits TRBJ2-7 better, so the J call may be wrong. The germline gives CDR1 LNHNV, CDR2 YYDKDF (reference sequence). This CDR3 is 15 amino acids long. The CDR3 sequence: CATSRDGTGTYEQYF. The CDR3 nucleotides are TGTGCCACCAGCAGAGATGGGACAGGGACCTACGAGCAGTACTTC.

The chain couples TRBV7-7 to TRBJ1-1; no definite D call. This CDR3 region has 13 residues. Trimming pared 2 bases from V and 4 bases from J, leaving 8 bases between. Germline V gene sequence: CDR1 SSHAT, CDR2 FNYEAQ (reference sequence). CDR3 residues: CASSLTRGTEAFF. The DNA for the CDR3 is TGTGCCAGCAGCTTAACGCGGGGCACTGAAGCTTTCTTT.

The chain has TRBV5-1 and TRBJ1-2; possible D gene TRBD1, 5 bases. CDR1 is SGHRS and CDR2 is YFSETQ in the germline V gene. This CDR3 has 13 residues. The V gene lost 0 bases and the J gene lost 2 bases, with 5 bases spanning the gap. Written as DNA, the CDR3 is TGCGCCAGCAGCTTGGAGGGGAACTATGGCTACACCTTC. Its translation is CASSLEGNYGYTF.

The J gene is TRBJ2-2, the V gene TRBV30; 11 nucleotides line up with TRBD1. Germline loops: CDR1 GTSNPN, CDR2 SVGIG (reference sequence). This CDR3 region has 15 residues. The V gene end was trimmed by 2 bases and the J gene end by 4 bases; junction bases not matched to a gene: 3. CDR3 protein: CAWSTGQGATGELFF. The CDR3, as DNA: TGTGCCTGGAGTACTGGACAGGGGGCCACCGGGGAGCTGTTTTTT.

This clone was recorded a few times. The CDR3 loop is CASSLRGAREKLFF. For the CDR3, the DNA is TGTGCCAGCAGTTTGCGGGGGGCCCGGGAAAAACTGTTTTTT. The rearrangement links TRBV27 to TRBJ1-4, with D possibly matching TRBD1 (6 bases). The length of the CDR3 is 14 residues. The germline gives CDR1 MNHEY, CDR2 SMNVEV (reference sequence). V lost 3 bases to trimming and J lost 8 bases, with 13 bases between them.

CDR3 residues: CASTSRLGNQPQHF. The CDR3 nucleotides read TGTGCCAGCACCTCCCGACTCGGCAATCAGCCCCAGCATTTT. This rearrangement joins TRBV28 to TRBJ1-5; the D is unclear. The CDR3 length is 14 residues. Germline CDR1 is MDHEN and CDR2 is SYDVKM. The V gene lost 7 bases and the J gene lost 2 bases, with 12 bases spanning the gap.

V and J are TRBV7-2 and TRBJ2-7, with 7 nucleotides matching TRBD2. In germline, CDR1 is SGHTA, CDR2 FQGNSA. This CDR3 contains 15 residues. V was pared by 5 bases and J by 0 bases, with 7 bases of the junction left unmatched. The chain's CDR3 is CASSLPGLPSYEQYF. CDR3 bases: TGTGCCAGCAGCCTCCCGGGACTACCCTCCTACGAGCAGTACTTC.

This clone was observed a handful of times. CDR3 residues: CASSIHSGVPGNQPQHF. The CDR3 nucleotides are TGTGCCAGTAGTATACATTCAGGGGTCCCAGGCAATCAGCCCCAGCATTTT. The chain employs TRBV19 and TRBJ1-5, with D tentatively TRBD1 (6 bases). The CDR3 runs to 17 residues. V lost 2 bases to trimming and J lost 2 bases, with 16 bases between them. CDR1 and CDR2 (germline): LNHDA, SQIVND (reference sequence).

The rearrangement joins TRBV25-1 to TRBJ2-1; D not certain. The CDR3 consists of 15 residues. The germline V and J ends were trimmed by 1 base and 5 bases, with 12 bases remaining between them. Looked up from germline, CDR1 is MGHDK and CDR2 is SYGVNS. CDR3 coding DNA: TGTGCCAGCAGTGAATTGGCTAGATGGGACAATGAGCAGTTCTTC. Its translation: CASSELARWDNEQFF. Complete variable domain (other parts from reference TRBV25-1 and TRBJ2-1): EADIYQTPRYLVIGTGKKITLECSQTMGHDKMYWYQQDPGMELHLIHYSYGVNSTEKGDLSSESTVSRIRTEHFPLTLESARPSHTSQYLCASSELARWDNEQFFGPGTRLTVL.

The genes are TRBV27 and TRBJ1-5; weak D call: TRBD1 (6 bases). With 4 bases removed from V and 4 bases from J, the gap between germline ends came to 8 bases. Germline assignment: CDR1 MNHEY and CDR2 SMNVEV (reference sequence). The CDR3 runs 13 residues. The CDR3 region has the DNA TGTGCCAGCAGTTACAGGGATAATCAGCCCCAGCATTTT. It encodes CASSYRDNQPQHF.

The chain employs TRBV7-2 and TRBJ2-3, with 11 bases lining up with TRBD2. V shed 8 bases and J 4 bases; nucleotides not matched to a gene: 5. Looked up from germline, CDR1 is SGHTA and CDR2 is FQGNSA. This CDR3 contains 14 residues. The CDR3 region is CASHSGRASDTQYF. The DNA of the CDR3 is TGTGCCAGCCATAGCGGGAGGGCCTCAGATACGCAGTATTTT.

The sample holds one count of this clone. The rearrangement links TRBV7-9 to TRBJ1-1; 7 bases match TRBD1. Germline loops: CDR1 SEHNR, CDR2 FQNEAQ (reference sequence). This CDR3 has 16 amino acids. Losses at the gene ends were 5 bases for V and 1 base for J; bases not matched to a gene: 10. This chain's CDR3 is CASSPSRGTANTEAFF. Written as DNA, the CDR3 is TGTGCCAGCAGCCCGAGTCGCGGGACAGCGAACACTGAAGCTTTCTTT.